The subject of this entry is one T cell receptor (beta chain). This specimen comes from a study of control samples from healthy donors and cancer patients. Libraries were prepared by immunoSEQ multiplex PCR; TCRdb keeps only in-frame clonotypes and omits some of them. The profile shows approximately 76,000 clones, approximately 80% of them singletons. What was sequenced was PBMCs. The TCR sequence derives from a man in his 60s with head and neck cancer.

CDR3 nucleotides: TGTGCCAGCAGCTTATCCCCCTGGGACTACACAATCTCCTACGAGCAGTACTTC. It yields the protein CASSLSPWDYTISYEQYF. V is TRBV11-2 and J is TRBJ2-7, with 7 positions matching TRBD2. In germline, CDR1 is SGHAT, CDR2 FQNNGV. The CDR3 consists of 18 residues. V gave up 2 bases and J gave up 0 bases; unmatched junction bases: 13.